This TCR beta chain was sequenced for a study of T-cell memory formation after mild COVID-19 (dated by TCRdb to 2020 to 2023). Context from the whole study: TCR sequence clusters from the two donors were found to be largely donor specific. The cohort comprised two young, previously healthy adult volunteers, one female and one male. Longitudinal TCRalpha and TCRbeta repertoire sequencing tracked T-cell clones expanding and contracting after mild COVID-19 in two donors.

Broad study findings and their caveats: From day 15 to 85, contracting clones showed balanced CD4/CD8 phenotypes, whereas a second wave of clones that expanded from day 15 to 37 leaned towards CD4+. The study covered only a couple of mild cases, and larger cohorts including severe cases with pre-infection samples were considered necessary. SARS-CoV-2 specificity was not confirmed for the second-wave clones peaking on day 37. Some responding clones were detected in pre-infection memory, suggesting pre-existing cross-reactive memory T cells joined the SARS-CoV-2 response. Contracting CD4+ clones turned up mainly in the CM and EM memory subsets, whereas EMRA was where CD8+ clones were enriched.

A note on this clonotype: Its antigen is still unknown. Per-nucleotide qualities are absent, and no much larger clonotype sits a single base away.

The CDR3 starts with the cysteine, ends with the phenylalanine, and has 15 residues. The only DNA kept is the CDR3, 45 bases in frame from the first base. Based on the germline V gene (reference sequence), the CDR1 and CDR2 sequences are DFQATT and SNEGSKA. V ends up 1 base short and J 3 bases short, with an unmatched junction base count of 6. PBMCs were isolated by Ficoll-Paque density gradient centrifugation. TCRdb lists the instrument as Illumina NovaSeq 6000. TCRalpha and TCRbeta cDNA libraries were built by 5'RACE with constant-segment primers, adding sample barcodes and unique molecular identifiers. RNA was extracted from every sample with Trizol reagent. The libraries were amplified in two PCR steps, and the second step added a second sample barcode and Illumina TruSeq adapters. Sequencing of the libraries was done on an Illumina NovaSeq, producing 2 x 150 bp paired-end reads. The published analysis was carried out like this. The reads were demultiplexed and collapsed into UMI-guided consensus sequences using migec v1.2.7. Using mixcr v2.1.11, the UMI consensuses were aligned to TRA and TRB V and J templates and assembled into clonotypes. Expanded or contracted clonotypes were those called significant by both edgeR and NoisET, with noise models trained on biological replicates. For edgeR calls, the thresholds were a false discovery rate-adjusted p below 0.01 and a log2 fold-change of 1. As an exploratory analysis of dynamics, max-normalized trajectories of the 1000 most abundant clonotypes were examined with PCA combined with hierarchical clustering. The CD4 or CD8 phenotype of responding clones was assigned using the separately sequenced CD4+ and CD8+ repertoires. The raw public data were reprocessed by TCRdb itself: fastp quality trimming at Q25, MiXCR clonotype calling, in-frame beta chains only. Rows are combined by CDR3 protein, so each entry shows the most common genes and DNA. V and J calls and clone size were set by TCRdb, not the authors. The sample data list about 350,000 distinct CDR3 sequences, and about 13% of these were observed just once. 22% of the sample is in the top ten clones.

The sample comprised PBMCs or a T cell subset sorted from them (not recorded which). The chain is assembled from TRBV20-1 and TRBJ1-5; the junction holds 7 bases that match TRBD1. The clonotype was recovered from a young man who had mild COVID-19 (a few samples of this study predate the infection). The sample titles of this study are shuffled in the database, so cell type and time point are left out; the donor was told from shared clones. The CDR3 region: CSARGDREPNQPQHF. In nucleotide form, the sequence is TGCAGTGCTAGAGGTGACAGGGAACCCAATCAGCCCCAGCATTTT.